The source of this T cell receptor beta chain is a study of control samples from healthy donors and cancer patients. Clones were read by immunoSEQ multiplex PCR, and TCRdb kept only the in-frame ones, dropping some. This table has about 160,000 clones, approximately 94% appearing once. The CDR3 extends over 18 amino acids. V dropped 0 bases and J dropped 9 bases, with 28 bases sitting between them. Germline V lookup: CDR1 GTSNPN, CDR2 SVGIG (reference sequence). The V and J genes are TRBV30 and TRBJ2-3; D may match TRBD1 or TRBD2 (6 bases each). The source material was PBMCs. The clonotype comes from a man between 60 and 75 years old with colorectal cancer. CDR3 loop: CAWSVIGRPPRGRGTQYF. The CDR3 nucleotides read TGTGCCTGGAGTGTAATAGGAAGGCCTCCGCGGGGTAGGGGGACGCAGTATTTT.